The TCR beta chain under discussion was sequenced for a study of T cell repertoires in cytomegalovirus infection (dated by TCRdb to about 2019). Background for the entire study: Peptide stimulations targeted recently identified HLA-C-restricted CMV epitopes, whose presentation resists viral immunomodulation, together with well-studied HLA-B-restricted epitopes. Donor HLA type was relevant to the analysis, because carriage of CMV infection together with the matching HLA type was indicated by public TCR beta signatures. The paper as a whole reports these results and caveats: Cumulative frequency of public TCR beta family members discriminated carriers of CMV infection plus the relevant HLA type in this cohort and an independent approximately 350-donor cohort. The ex vivo response was dominated by HLA-C-restricted CMV-specific TCR beta clonotypes, which also provided the single most frequent clonotype in two of eight donors.

This clonotype occurred many times. Its recognized antigen is unknown. No per-base quality is available; no much larger clone lies one base away. Sequencing was carried out with an Illumina HiSeq 1500. TCRdb reprocessing: public reads trimmed at Q25 with fastp, clones called with MiXCR, in-frame beta chains kept. Here each entry gathers all rows of one CDR3 protein and keeps the most common genes and DNA. This sample comprises 640,000 or so distinct CDR3 sequences, around a third of them detected only once. Together, the top ten hold roughly 20% of the sample. This specimen's treatment or condition label, per the study, means: in vitro stimulation with specific CMV peptide epitopes to enrich CMV-specific T cells. The clonotype comes from a human donor in good health (CMV status not recorded). Some clones in this sample may be carry-over from other donors' samples. This specimen consisted of cultured PBMCs, obtained from culture after CMV antigen stimulation.

In nucleotide form, the sequence is TGTGCCAGCAGCTTAGGGCAGGGGGCGGCTGGAAACACCATATATTTT. The translation is CASSLGQGAAGNTIYF. This chain joins TRBV7-6 to TRBJ1-3, and 8 junction bases match TRBD1. The germline V gene gives CDR1 as SGHVS and CDR2 as FNYEAQ. Unmatched junction bases come to 4, with V trimmed by 1 base and J by 2 bases. The CDR3 numbers 16 residues from cysteine through phenylalanine. CDR3 DNA is the only sequence kept; it has 48 bases, read in frame from the first base.